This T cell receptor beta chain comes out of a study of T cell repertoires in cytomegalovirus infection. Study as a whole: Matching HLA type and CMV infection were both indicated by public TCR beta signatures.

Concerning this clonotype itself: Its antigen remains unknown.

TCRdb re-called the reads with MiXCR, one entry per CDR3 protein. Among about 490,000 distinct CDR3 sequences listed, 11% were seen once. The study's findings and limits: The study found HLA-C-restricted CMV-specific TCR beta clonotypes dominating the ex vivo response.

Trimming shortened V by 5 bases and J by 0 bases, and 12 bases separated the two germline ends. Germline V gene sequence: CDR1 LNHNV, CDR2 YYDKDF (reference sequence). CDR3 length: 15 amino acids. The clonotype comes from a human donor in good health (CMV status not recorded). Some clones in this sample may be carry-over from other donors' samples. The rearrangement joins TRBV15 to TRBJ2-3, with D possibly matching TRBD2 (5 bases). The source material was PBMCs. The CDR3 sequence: CATSLPGGSTDTQYF. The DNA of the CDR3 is TGTGCCACCAGCCTCCCGGGCGGGAGCACAGATACGCAGTATTTT.